The 25 T cell receptor beta chains listed next were all sequenced from one sample in a study of T cell repertoires in cytomegalovirus infection. TCRdb independently ran MiXCR on the reads; one entry per CDR3 protein. The sample lists approximately 170,000 distinct CDR3 sequences; about an eighth were seen once. What was sequenced was PBMCs. The receptors shown here come from a human donor in good health (CMV status not recorded). Some clones in this sample may be carry-over from other donors' samples.

This clonotype showed up just a few times. This chain uses TRBV2 with TRBJ2-3; 8 bases are shared with TRBD1. The CDR3 is 13 amino acids. The V gene end was trimmed by 6 bases and the J gene end by 4 bases; junction bases not matched to a gene: 3. Germline V CDR1 and CDR2: SNHLY, FYNNEI. The CDR3: CASRQGAADTQYF. In nucleotides, the CDR3 is TGTGCCAGCAGGCAGGGGGCTGCAGATACGCAGTATTTT.

V gene TRBV5-1 combines with J gene TRBJ2-2, with unresolved D. Germline CDR1 and CDR2: SGHRS and YFSETQ. Trimming took 6 bases from V and 2 from J, leaving 14 bases between them. The CDR3 spans 15 residues. This CDR3 reads CASKKTGGNTGELFF. CDR3 DNA sequence: TGCGCCAGCAAGAAAACTGGCGGTAACACCGGGGAGCTGTTTTTT.

This chain links TRBV19 with TRBJ1-1; D not certain. CDR3 length: 14 amino acids. V was cut by 1 base and J by 3 bases, with 9 bases left in between. Germline loops: CDR1 LNHDA, CDR2 SQIVND (reference sequence). The DNA for the CDR3 is TGTGCCAGTAGTATAGGGCCCTACGACACTGAAGCTTTCTTT. It is translated as CASSIGPYDTEAFF. Complete variable domain (other parts from reference TRBV19 and TRBJ1-1): DGGITQSPKYLFRKEGQNVTLSCEQNLNHDAMYWYRQDPGQGLRLIYYSQIVNDFQKGDIAEGYSVSREKKESFPLTVTSAQKNPTAFYLCASSIGPYDTEAFFGQGTRLTVV.

Of note for this clonotype: Relative to the germline gene, one junction end is altered; a read error may explain this. The chain couples TRBV12-3 or TRBV12-4 to TRBJ2-4, with D uncertain. The CDR3 has 14 residues. The CDR3 is CVSSWTLQRNIQYF. CDR3 nucleotide sequence: TGTGTCAGCAGTTGGACCTTACAGAGAAACATTCAGTACTTC.

Ten or more counts support this clonotype. The chain joins TRBV7-2 to TRBJ2-7, with TRBD2 identical over 11 bases. Losses at the gene ends were 1 base for V and 1 base for J; bases not matched to a gene: 3. Germline CDR1 reads SGHTA; CDR2 reads FQGNSA. The CDR3 is 16 residues long. CDR3 sequence reads: CASSLVPSGRSYEQYF. The CDR3 DNA reads as TGTGCCAGCAGCTTAGTCCCTAGCGGGAGGTCCTACGAGCAGTACTTC.

This chain connects TRBV12-3 or TRBV12-4 to TRBJ1-2, with 8 positions matching TRBD1. This CDR3 is built from 13 residues. V was pared by 6 bases and J by 3 bases, with 3 bases of the junction left unmatched. This CDR3 is CASRDRAYYGYTF. CDR3 DNA: TGTGCCAGCAGGGACAGGGCCTACTATGGCTACACCTTC.

The chain uses TRBV28 and TRBJ2-1, with D tentatively TRBD1 (6 bases). In germline, CDR1 is MDHEN, CDR2 SYDVKM. The CDR3 is 14 residues long. Trimming removed 4 bases from V and 1 base from J, with 8 bases in between. Here the CDR3 DNA reads TGTGCCAGCAGTTCTGGACAGTCCTACAATGAGCAGTTCTTC. It encodes CASSSGQSYNEQFF.

A word on this clonotype: A much more abundant neighbour one base away suggests this may be a read error. The V gene is TRBV19, the J gene TRBJ2-1; D gene unclear. This CDR3 is 15 amino acids long. The germline V gene has CDR1 LNHDA and CDR2 SQIVND (reference sequence). The V gene lost 5 bases and the J gene lost 0 bases, with 11 bases spanning the gap. The CDR3 nucleotides are TGTGCCAGTAGTCTTGTCCAGAGCTCCTACAATGAGCAGTTCTTC. Translation gives CASSLVQSSYNEQFF.

The rearrangement links TRBV6-6 to TRBJ2-1; TRBD1 might be the D (6 bases). This CDR3 region has 13 residues. The germline V and J ends were trimmed by 6 bases and 4 bases, with 10 bases remaining between them. From germline, CDR1 is MNHNY and CDR2 SVGAGI (reference sequence). The CDR3 nucleotides are TGTGCCAGCAGAGCCACAGGGTACAATGAGCAGTTCTTC. It translates to CASRATGYNEQFF.

This clonotype was recorded many times. The V and J genes are TRBV19 and TRBJ2-3; 7 positions agree with TRBD1. V shed 3 bases, J shed 3 bases, and the junction held 12 bases outside the gene matches. CDR1 and CDR2 (germline): LNHDA, SQIVND (reference sequence). The CDR3 extends over 17 amino acids. CDR3 in amino acids: CASSMGDSSTPTDTQYF. In DNA form, the CDR3 reads TGTGCCAGTAGTATGGGGGACAGCTCCACTCCTACAGATACGCAGTATTTT.

The rearrangement joins TRBV6-1 to TRBJ2-5; D could derive from TRBD1 or TRBD2 (5 bases each). V was clipped by 5 bases and J by 1 base, with 17 bases between them. The germline CDR1 and CDR2 sequences are MNHNS and SASEGT. This CDR3 is 16 amino acids long. For the CDR3, the DNA is TGTGCCAGCAGTCGCGGTAGGGGACCCATCCAAGAGACCCAGTACTTC. This translates into CASSRGRGPIQETQYF.

The chain links TRBV6-2 or TRBV6-3 to TRBJ2-5; no clear D. There are 13 residues in the CDR3. V was clipped by 6 bases and J by 2 bases, with 10 bases between them. The V gene's germline CDR1 is MNHEY and CDR2 SVGEGT. The CDR3 loop reads CASRDSGQETQYF. The DNA of the CDR3 is TGTGCCAGCAGAGATTCCGGGCAAGAGACCCAGTACTTC.

The CDR3 reads CASSLVDTQYF. DNA for the CDR3: TGTGCCAGCAGTTTAGTGGATACGCAGTATTTT. The V gene is TRBV12-3 or TRBV12-4, the J gene TRBJ2-3, with no clear D. This CDR3 comprises 11 residues. Trimming left V 1 base short and J 6 bases short, with 2 bases between.

This clonotype was recorded at least ten times. The gene calls are TRBV14 and TRBJ2-2; D is perhaps TRBD1 (5 bases). CDR1 is SGHDN, CDR2 FVKESK, per germline. CDR3 length equals 17 residues. V was cut by 0 bases and J by 0 bases, with 11 bases left in between. The CDR3 DNA is TGTGCCAGCAGCCAAGATCAGGAGACAGCGAACACCGGGGAGCTGTTTTTT. This codes for CASSQDQETANTGELFF.

This clonotype was picked up a small number of times. This sequence joins TRBV12-3 or TRBV12-4 and TRBJ2-7; TRBD1 aligns across 8 bases. The CDR3 contains 15 residues. Trimming took 4 bases from V and 5 from J; bases not matched to a gene: 10. The CDR3 DNA follows: TGTGCCAGCAGTTCGTACAGGGGGAGAAGGGACGAGCAGTACTTC. Protein: CASSSYRGRRDEQYF.

The chain carries TRBV11-2 and TRBJ1-5; D is uncertain. CDR1 is SGHAT, CDR2 FQNNGV, per germline. The germline V and J ends were trimmed by 3 bases and 0 bases, with 6 bases remaining between them. This CDR3 is 14 amino acids long. The CDR3 bases are TGTGCCAGCAGCTTTAGTGATAGCAATCAGCCCCAGCATTTT. It codes for CASSFSDSNQPQHF.

This clonotype was recorded a few times. The V gene is TRBV25-1, the J gene TRBJ1-2; perhaps TRBD1 as D (5 bases). CDR3 length: 14 amino acids. The ends were cut back, 1 base at V and 8 bases at J, with 14 bases in the middle. Germline V lookup: CDR1 MGHDK, CDR2 SYGVNS. CDR3 in DNA: TGTGCCAGCAGTGAATCTGGGTCAGGGTGGGGCTACACCTTC. It translates to CASSESGSGWGYTF.

V is TRBV29-1 and J is TRBJ1-1, with TRBD1 matching over 11 bases. CDR1 SQVTM and CDR2 ANQGSEA come from the germline V gene. This CDR3 has 13 residues. V trimming: 7 bases; J trimming: 5 bases; junction bases outside the gene matches: 6. The CDR3 loop is CSGGQGAGTEAFF. The CDR3 DNA reads as TGCAGCGGAGGACAGGGGGCAGGAACTGAAGCTTTCTTT.

This clonotype was observed a few times. The V and J genes are TRBV10-3 and TRBJ1-1; 9 positions match TRBD1. V lost 0 bases, J lost 1 base, and 0 bases stayed unmatched. CDR1 ENHRY and CDR2 SYGVKD come from the germline V gene. The CDR3 covers 15 residues. The CDR3 DNA reads TGTGCCATCAGTGAGTCGGGACAGGGGAACACTGAAGCTTTCTTT. This gives the protein CAISESGQGNTEAFF.

The V and J genes are TRBV15 and TRBJ2-1; TRBD2 is a possible D gene (7 bases). CDR3 length: 20 amino acids. The germline CDR1 and CDR2 sequences are LNHNV and YYDKDF (reference sequence). The ends were cut back, 3 bases at V and 7 bases at J, with 31 bases in the middle. The CDR3 nucleotides read TGTGCCACCAGCAGGGGGGTGGAGGGGGGGCCATTTTGGCTCCGGAATGAGCAGTTCTTC. This encodes CATSRGVEGGPFWLRNEQFF.

The CDR3 is CAWSRDRTGYTF. In nucleotides, the CDR3 is TGTGCCTGGAGCCGCGATAGGACTGGCTACACCTTC. The genes are TRBV30 and TRBJ1-2; D is ambiguous. The germline CDR1 and CDR2 sequences are GTSNPN and SVGIG (reference sequence). Between the trimmed V and J ends, which lost 3 bases and 7 bases, there was a span of 12 bases. The CDR3 is 12 residues long.

At least ten counts were recorded for this clonotype. The rearrangement uses TRBV7-9 and TRBJ2-1; D gene unclear. Germline CDR1 reads SEHNR; CDR2 reads FQNEAQ (reference sequence). Trimming shortened V by 5 bases and J by 7 bases, and 18 bases separated the two germline ends. The CDR3 length is 15 residues. CDR3 in DNA: TGTGCCAGCAGCCCAGCGCAGGCTCTTGGAAATGAGCAGTTCTTC. Translation gives CASSPAQALGNEQFF.

This clonotype was counted ten times or more. This chain connects TRBV28 to TRBJ2-4, with D unresolved. Germline-derived CDR1 and CDR2 are MDHEN and SYDVKM. With 3 bases removed from V and 0 bases from J, the gap between germline ends came to 18 bases. This CDR3 spans 18 amino acids. This chain's CDR3 is CASSFRSTGPIAKNIQYF. The CDR3 DNA reads TGTGCCAGCAGTTTTAGGTCCACCGGTCCTATAGCCAAAAACATTCAGTACTTC.

The J gene is TRBJ1-6, the V gene TRBV6-5; unclear D gene. V was trimmed by 1 base and J by 6 bases, leaving 13 bases between them. The CDR3 has 16 residues. The germline V gene encodes CDR1 MNHEY and CDR2 SVGAGI. CDR3 DNA: TGTGCCAGCAGTTACTACCGGAGGGCGGGTAATTCACCCCTCCACTTT. Translating gives CASSYYRRAGNSPLHF.

This clonotype was seen only a few times. This rearrangement joins TRBV7-7 to TRBJ2-2; D remains unclear. The germline gives CDR1 SSHAT, CDR2 FNYEAQ (reference sequence). This CDR3 is 13 amino acids long. V lost 1 base to trimming and J lost 2 bases, with 2 bases between them. The CDR3 protein is CASSLDNTGELFF. CDR3 DNA: TGTGCCAGCAGCTTAGATAACACCGGGGAGCTGTTTTTT. Looking up the rest from reference TRBV7-7 and TRBJ2-2 gives the full variable domain: GAGVSQSPRYKVTKRGQDVTLRCDPISSHATLYWYQQALGQGPEFLTYFNYEAQPDKSGLPSDRFSAERPEGSISTLTIQRTEQRDSAMYRCASSLDNTGELFFGEGSRLTVL.